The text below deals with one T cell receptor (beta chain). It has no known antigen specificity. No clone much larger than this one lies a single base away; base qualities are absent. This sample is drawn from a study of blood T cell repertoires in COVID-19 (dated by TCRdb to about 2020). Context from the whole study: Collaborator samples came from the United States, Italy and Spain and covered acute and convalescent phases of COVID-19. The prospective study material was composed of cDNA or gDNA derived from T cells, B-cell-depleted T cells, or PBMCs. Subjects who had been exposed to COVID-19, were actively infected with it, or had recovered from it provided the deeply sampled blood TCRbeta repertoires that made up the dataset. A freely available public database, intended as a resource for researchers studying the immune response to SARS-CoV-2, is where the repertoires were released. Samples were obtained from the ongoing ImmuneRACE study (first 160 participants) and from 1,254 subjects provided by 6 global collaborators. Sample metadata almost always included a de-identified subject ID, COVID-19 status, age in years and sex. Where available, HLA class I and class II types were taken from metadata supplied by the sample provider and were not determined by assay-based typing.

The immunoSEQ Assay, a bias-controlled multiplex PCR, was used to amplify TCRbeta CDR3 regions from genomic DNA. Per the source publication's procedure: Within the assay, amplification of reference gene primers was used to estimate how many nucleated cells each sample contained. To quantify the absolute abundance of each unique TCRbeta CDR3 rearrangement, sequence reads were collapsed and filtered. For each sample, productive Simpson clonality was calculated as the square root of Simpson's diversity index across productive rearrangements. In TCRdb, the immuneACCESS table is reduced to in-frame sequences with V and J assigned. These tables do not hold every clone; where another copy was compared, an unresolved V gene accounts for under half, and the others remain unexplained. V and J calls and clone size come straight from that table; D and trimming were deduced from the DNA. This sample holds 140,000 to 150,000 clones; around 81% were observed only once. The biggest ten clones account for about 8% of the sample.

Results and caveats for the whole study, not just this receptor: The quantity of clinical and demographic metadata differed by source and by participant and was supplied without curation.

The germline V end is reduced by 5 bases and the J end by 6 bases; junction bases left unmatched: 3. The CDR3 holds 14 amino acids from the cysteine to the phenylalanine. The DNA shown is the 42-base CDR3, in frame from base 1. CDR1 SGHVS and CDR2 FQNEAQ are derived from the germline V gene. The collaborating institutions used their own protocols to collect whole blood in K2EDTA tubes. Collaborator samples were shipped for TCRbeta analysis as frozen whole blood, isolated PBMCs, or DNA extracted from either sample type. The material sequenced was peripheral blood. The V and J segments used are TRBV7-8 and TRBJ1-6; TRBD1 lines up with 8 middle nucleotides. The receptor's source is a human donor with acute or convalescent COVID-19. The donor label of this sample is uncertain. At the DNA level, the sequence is TGTGCCAGCAGCACCGGACAGGGTAATTCACCCCTCCACTTT. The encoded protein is CASSTGQGNSPLHF.